At least ten counts were recorded for the clone carrying this T cell receptor beta chain. This entry comes from a study of human T cells and chemical hapten exposure. Study-level information: 2% DPC applied to a roughly 2 cm by roughly 2 cm arm area sensitized donors. Affected patients, primarily female, had alopecia areata, totalis or universalis.

V lost 5 bases to trimming and J lost 4 bases, with 11 bases between them. The CDR3 has 12 residues. From germline, CDR1 is DFQATT and CDR2 SNEGSKA (reference sequence). MiXCR was run by TCRdb on the RACE reads, yielding one entry per CDR3 protein. The data show about 73,000 distinct CDR3 sequences, 7.5% to 9.5% seen once. Time point in this sample: patch test 2, 6 weeks after DPC sensitization. Specified treatment: therapeutic diphenylcyclopropenone sensitization with weekly scalp DPC. The rearrangement uses TRBV20-1 and TRBJ1-2, with TRBD1 as a possible D gene (5 bases). This receptor was taken from a woman aged 45 to 65 with alopecia areata. Some clones in this sample may be carry-over from other donors' samples. The input for sequencing was whole blood, taken in connection with sensitization to the hapten diphenylcyclopropenone (DPC). CDR3 in DNA: TGCAGTGCTGGGGAGGGGACCTATGGCTACACCTTC. Translation gives CSAGEGTYGYTF.